These T cell receptor beta chains were read from a single sample in a study of cytomegalovirus exposure and HLA in healthy donors. Sequenced by immunoSEQ multiplex PCR; TCRdb stores in-frame clones only, minus some. This table holds around 140,000 clones, approximately 82% found once. Sequencing used PBMCs. These receptors were collected from a woman in her sixties or seventies in good health and CMV-seropositive. The CDR3 runs from the conserved cysteine through the conserved F or W.

v_call cdr3_aa
TRBV2 CASSRDLTDTQYF
TRBV5-1 CASSATGETEAFF
TRBV5-1 CASSPTSGSEYEQYF
TRBV10-3 CAISEVQGWVNTEAFF
TRBV6-6 CASSFQTSNTGELFF
TRBV7-8 CASSTAGGSMNTEAFF
TRBV7-9 CASSLGAAVMNTEAFF
TRBV5-1 CASSYQGAEEQYF
TRBV2 CASTSGGTEAFF
TRBV6-6 CASSYWRGMNTEAFF
TRBV6-6 CASNPSGRAGANVLTF
TRBV4-3 CASSQAGVAVTYGYTF
TRBV9 CASSDLRGGTEAFF
TRBV28 CASSPAGETNEKLFF
TRBV7-3 CASSALGQGDTQYF
TRBV7-2 CASSYTGTGGYQPQHF